A selection of T cell receptor beta chains follows, all from one sample in a study of blood T cells in healthy people across ages. TCRdb independently ran MiXCR on the 5' RACE reads; one entry per CDR3 protein. There are 1 million or so distinct CDR3 sequences in the sample; almost 25% occur only once, and approximately 0.75% lies in the top ten. These data were also reused for a study on T cells of mothers and their children.

Sequencing was performed on blood. Receptor source: a girl aged 2 to 10 in good health. Each CDR3 is given with its conserved first and last residue. A D gene is named only where the DNA matches it firmly. Part of the rows lack a size; the others show once, few, many or a class for expanded clones.

clone size	V gene	D gene	CDR3 length	J gene	CDR3 protein	CDR3 DNA
.	TRBV5-1	.	15	TRBJ2-7	CASSLEGESSYEQYF	TGCGCCAGCAGCTTGGAAGGGGAAAGCTCCTACGAGCAGTACTTC
few	TRBV19	TRBD1	15	TRBJ2-1	CASSIRDRGGNEQFF	TGTGCCAGTAGTATAAGGGACAGGGGGGGAAATGAGCAGTTCTTC
.	TRBV6-5	TRBD2	16	TRBJ2-1	CASSLSGSSSYNEQFF	TGTGCCAGCAGTCTTAGCGGGAGTTCTTCCTACAATGAGCAGTTCTTC
.	TRBV5-1	.	15	TRBJ2-5	CASSPLTGRVETQYF	TGCGCCAGCAGCCCCTTGACGGGACGAGTGGAGACCCAGTACTTC
few	TRBV2	.	14	TRBJ2-3	CASTPAGSSGTQYF	TGTGCCAGCACCCCGGCGGGGAGTTCTGGTACGCAGTATTTT
few	TRBV29-1	.	13	TRBJ1-1	CSVLRPLNTEAFF	TGCAGCGTCCTACGCCCACTGAACACTGAAGCTTTCTTT
few	TRBV7-8	TRBD2	16	TRBJ2-1	CASSSAGTSDVNEQFF	TGTGCCAGCAGTTCAGCCGGGACTAGCGACGTCAATGAGCAGTTCTTC
.	TRBV5-1	TRBD2	15	TRBJ2-7	CASSFYGRPEGEQYF	TGCGCCAGCAGCTTTTACGGGAGGCCCGAAGGGGAGCAGTACTTC
.	TRBV6-2/TRBV6-3	TRBD2	18	TRBJ2-5	CASSSGLAGGLYQETQYF	TGTGCCAGCAGTTCCGGACTAGCGGGGGGACTGTACCAAGAGACCCAGTACTTC
.	TRBV5-1	.	17	TRBJ1-1	CASSSSSRQARDTEAFF	TGCGCCAGCAGCTCCTCATCTCGACAGGCGAGAGACACTGAAGCTTTCTTT
.	TRBV9	.	13	TRBJ1-6	CASSTGTNSPLHF	TGTGCCAGCAGCACTGGGACCAATTCACCCCTCCACTTT
.	TRBV9	.	18	TRBJ2-7	CASSPIGGRGRGGYEQYF	TGTGCCAGCAGCCCGATCGGAGGCAGGGGAAGAGGGGGATACGAGCAGTACTTC
.	TRBV25-1	TRBD1	13	TRBJ2-7	CASTGTGLGEQYF	TGTGCCAGCACCGGGACAGGGCTTGGCGAGCAGTACTTC
.	TRBV20-1	TRBD2	15	TRBJ2-1	CSAPKRTSGENEQFF	TGCAGTGCTCCAAAAAGGACTAGCGGAGAGAATGAGCAGTTCTTC
.	TRBV20-1	TRBD1	15	TRBJ2-7	CSARAGTGGTYEQYF	TGCAGTGCTAGAGCCGGGACAGGGGGAACCTACGAGCAGTACTTC
.	TRBV24-1	.	13	TRBJ2-1	CATSDLWSGEQFF	TGTGCCACCAGTGATTTATGGTCGGGTGAGCAGTTCTTC
.	TRBV20-1	.	16	TRBJ2-7	CSARDLTGVKEYEQYF	TGCAGTGCTAGAGATCTTACGGGAGTGAAGGAGTACGAGCAGTACTTC
.	TRBV2	TRBD1	15	TRBJ1-1	CASRWWTGQDTGAFF	TGTGCCAGCAGGTGGTGGACAGGGCAGGACACTGGAGCTTTCTTT
many	TRBV27	.	14	TRBJ2-7	CASSLSPGSYEQYF	TGTGCCAGCAGTTTATCACCAGGATCCTACGAGCAGTACTTC
.	TRBV4-2	.	14	TRBJ2-1	CASSSGAGGDEQFF	TGTGCCAGCAGTTCGGGGGCCGGGGGAGATGAGCAGTTCTTC
few	TRBV7-8	.	13	TRBJ2-5	CASRQRIEETQYF	TGTGCCAGTCGGCAGCGGATCGAGGAGACCCAGTACTTC
few	TRBV29-1	.	10	TRBJ2-1	CSVVLNEQFF	TGCAGCGTTGTGCTTAATGAGCAGTTCTTC
few	TRBV28	.	16	TRBJ2-7	CASSLHRRLLSYEQYF	TGTGCCAGCAGTTTACATCGGCGGCTCCTCTCCTACGAGCAGTACTTC
.	TRBV28	.	15	TRBJ2-3	CASSLQEDRVDTQYF	TGTGCCAGCAGTTTACAAGAAGACAGAGTTGACACGCAGTATTTT
.	TRBV29-1	.	16	TRBJ2-1	CSVDLSTVSSYNEQFF	TGCAGCGTTGACCTCTCGACCGTTAGCTCCTACAATGAGCAGTTCTTC
few	TRBV20-1	.	11	TRBJ2-3	CSARQTDTQYF	TGCAGTGCTAGACAGACAGATACGCAGTATTTT
few	TRBV4-2	TRBD2	15	TRBJ2-4	CASSQEAGPFDIQYF	TGTGCCAGCAGCCAGGAAGCGGGGCCTTTTGACATTCAGTACTTC
.	TRBV28	.	14	TRBJ2-5	CASSNIGGGETQYF	TGTGCCAGCTCCAACATAGGGGGTGGGGAGACCCAGTACTTC
few	TRBV5-6	.	11	TRBJ1-2	CASSFAGDYTF	TGTGCCAGCAGCTTCGCGGGGGACTACACCTTC
few	TRBV3-1	TRBD2	19	TRBJ2-1	CASSQEYLAGTYSYNEQFF	TGTGCCAGCAGCCAAGAGTACCTAGCGGGAACCTACTCCTACAATGAGCAGTTCTTC
few	TRBV20-1	.	17	TRBJ1-4	CSARVMDAGVSNEKLFF	TGCAGTGCTAGAGTCATGGACGCTGGGGTATCTAATGAAAAACTGTTTTTT
.	TRBV10-2	.	15	TRBJ2-1	CASTEGDYTYNEQFF	TGCGCCAGCACTGAGGGGGACTACACCTACAATGAGCAGTTCTTC
few	TRBV20-1	TRBD1	14	TRBJ1-2	CSARDYRGRYGYTF	TGCAGTGCTAGAGACTACAGGGGGCGCTATGGCTACACCTTC
few	TRBV4-1	.	14	TRBJ2-1	CASSPPTDCNEQFF	TGCGCCAGCAGCCCCCCGACAGACTGCAATGAGCAGTTCTTC
few	TRBV7-9	.	13	TRBJ2-1	CASSLLKYNEQFF	TGTGCCAGCAGCTTACTCAAGTACAATGAGCAGTTCTTC
.	TRBV3-1	TRBD1	14	TRBJ2-7	CASSQGTGFNEQYF	TGTGCCAGCAGCCAAGGGACAGGGTTCAACGAGCAGTACTTC
few	TRBV28	TRBD1	13	TRBJ2-5	CAITGGDQETQYF	TGTGCCATTACAGGGGGCGACCAAGAGACCCAGTACTTC
.	TRBV11-2	.	15	TRBJ2-2	CASSQLTGNTGELFF	TGTGCCAGCAGCCAACTTACAGGGAACACCGGGGAGCTGTTTTTT
.	TRBV19	.	13	TRBJ2-1	CATQTEGYNEQFF	TGTGCCACCCAGACCGAGGGCTACAATGAGCAGTTCTTC
.	TRBV7-2	.	13	TRBJ2-1	CACAGSQYNEQFF	TGTGCCTGTGCAGGATCTCAATACAATGAGCAGTTCTTC
.	TRBV20-1	TRBD1	12	TRBJ2-3	CSALQGADTQYF	TGCAGTGCACTACAGGGGGCAGATACGCAGTATTTT
few	TRBV12-3/TRBV12-4	.	11	TRBJ2-5	CASSLSTGRFF	TGTGCCAGCAGTTTATCGACCGGCCGGTTTTTC
.	TRBV7-9	.	16	TRBJ1-2	CASSGPGQGSYRGYTF	TGTGCCAGCAGCGGACCGGGACAAGGTAGTTATCGTGGCTACACCTTC
.	TRBV29-1	.	14	TRBJ2-5	CSVEVSGIEETQYF	TGCAGCGTTGAGGTATCAGGTATTGAAGAGACCCAGTACTTC